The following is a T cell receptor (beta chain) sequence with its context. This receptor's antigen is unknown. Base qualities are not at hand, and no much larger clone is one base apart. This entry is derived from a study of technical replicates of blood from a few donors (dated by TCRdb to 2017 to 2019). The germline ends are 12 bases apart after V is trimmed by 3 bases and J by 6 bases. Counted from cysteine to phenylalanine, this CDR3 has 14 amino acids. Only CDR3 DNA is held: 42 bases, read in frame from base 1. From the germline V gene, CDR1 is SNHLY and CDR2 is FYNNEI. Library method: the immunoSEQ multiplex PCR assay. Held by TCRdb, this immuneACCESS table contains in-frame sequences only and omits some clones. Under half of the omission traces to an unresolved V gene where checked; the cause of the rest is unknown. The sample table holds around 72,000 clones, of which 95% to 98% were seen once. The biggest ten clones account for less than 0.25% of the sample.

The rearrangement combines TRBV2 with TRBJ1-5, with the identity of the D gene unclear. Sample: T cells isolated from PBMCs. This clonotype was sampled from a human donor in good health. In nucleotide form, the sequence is TGTGCCAGCAGTGACACTCTAGCGGGTCAGCCCCAGCATTTT. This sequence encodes CASSDTLAGQPQHF.